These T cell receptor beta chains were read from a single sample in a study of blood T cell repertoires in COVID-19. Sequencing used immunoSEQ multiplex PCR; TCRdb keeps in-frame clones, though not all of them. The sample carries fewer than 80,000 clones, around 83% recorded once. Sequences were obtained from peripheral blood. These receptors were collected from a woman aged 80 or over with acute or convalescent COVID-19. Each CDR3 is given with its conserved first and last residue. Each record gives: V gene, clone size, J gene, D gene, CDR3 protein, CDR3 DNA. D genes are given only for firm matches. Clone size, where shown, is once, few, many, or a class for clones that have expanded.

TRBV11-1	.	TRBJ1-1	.	CASSLSGQGWTEAFF	TGTGCCAGCAGCTTATCCGGGCAGGGCTGGACTGAAGCTTTCTTT
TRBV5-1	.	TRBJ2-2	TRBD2	CASSRGTSGATGELFF	TGCGCCAGCAGCAGAGGGACTAGCGGGGCCACCGGGGAGCTGTTTTTT
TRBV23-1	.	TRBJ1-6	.	CASSQSPWGGRNYNSPLHF	TGCGCCAGCAGTCAGAGTCCCTGGGGGGGGCGCAATTATAATTCACCCCTCCACTTT
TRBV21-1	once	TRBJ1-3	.	CASSPQAGTGGLTTSGNTIYF	TGTGCCAGCAGCCCCCAGGCCGGGACAGGGGGTTTAACGACCTCTGGAAACACCATATATTTT
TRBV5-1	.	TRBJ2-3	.	CASNRGYTDTQYF	TGCGCCAGCAATCGGGGGTACACAGATACGCAGTATTTT
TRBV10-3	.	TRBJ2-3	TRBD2	CATGGLAGSTDTQYF	TGTGCCACCGGGGGACTAGCGGGCAGCACAGATACGCAGTATTTT
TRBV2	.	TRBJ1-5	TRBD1	CASSERDSYQPQHF	TGTGCCAGCAGTGAAAGGGACAGTTATCAGCCCCAGCATTTT
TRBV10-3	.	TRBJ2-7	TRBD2	CAISESGGLAGGHEQYF	TGTGCCATCAGTGAGTCGGGAGGACTAGCGGGGGGTCACGAGCAGTACTTC
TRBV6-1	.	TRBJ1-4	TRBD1	CASSDLDRGGEKLFF	TGTGCCAGCAGTGATTTGGACAGGGGTGGTGAAAAACTGTTTTTT
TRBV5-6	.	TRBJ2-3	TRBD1	CASSSGYPGQGADTDTQYF	TGTGCCAGCAGCTCCGGATATCCAGGACAGGGTGCAGACACAGATACGCAGTATTTT
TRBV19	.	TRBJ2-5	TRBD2	CASSPKRGQETQYF	TGTGCCAGTAGTCCGAAGCGGGGACAAGAGACCCAGTACTTC
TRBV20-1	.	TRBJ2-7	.	CSASVWDELAGAGEQYF	TGCAGTGCCAGTGTTTGGGACGAGCTGGCGGGGGCAGGCGAGCAGTACTTC
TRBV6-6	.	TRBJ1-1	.	CASSSIGGNTEAFF	TGTGCCAGCAGTTCGATAGGGGGGAACACTGAAGCTTTCTTT
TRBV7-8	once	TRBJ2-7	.	CASSLGKGSHHEQYF	TGTGCCAGCAGCTTAGGAAAAGGGAGTCATCACGAGCAGTACTTC
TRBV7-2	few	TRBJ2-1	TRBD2	CASSLTSGGAYNEQFF	TGTGCCAGCAGCCTGACTAGCGGGGGCGCTTACAATGAGCAGTTCTTC
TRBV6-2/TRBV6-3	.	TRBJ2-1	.	CASSYGAARNEQFF	TGTGCCAGCAGTTACGGAGCGGCCCGCAATGAGCAGTTCTTC
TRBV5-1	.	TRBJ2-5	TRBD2	CASSLEGLAEETQYF	TGCGCCAGCAGCTTGGAAGGGCTAGCGGAAGAGACCCAGTACTTC
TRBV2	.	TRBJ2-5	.	CASRAQETQYF	TGTGCCAGCAGGGCCCAAGAGACCCAGTACTTC
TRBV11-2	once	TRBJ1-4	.	CASTSVVGSTEKLFF	TGTGCCAGCACCTCGGTGGTTGGGAGTACTGAAAAACTGTTTTTT
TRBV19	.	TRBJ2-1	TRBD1	CASSSRQGRDEQFF	TGTGCCAGTAGTAGTCGACAGGGTCGAGATGAGCAGTTCTTC
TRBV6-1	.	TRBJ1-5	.	CASSELKQGNQPQHF	TGTGCCAGCAGTGAACTTAAACAGGGCAATCAGCCCCAGCATTTT
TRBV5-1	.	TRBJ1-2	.	CASSLARGADGYTF	TGCGCCAGCAGCTTGGCACGGGGGGCGGATGGCTACACCTTC
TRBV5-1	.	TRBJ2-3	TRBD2	CASSLSLAGGTDTQYF	TGCGCCAGCAGCTTGAGTCTAGCGGGGGGCACAGATACGCAGTATTTT
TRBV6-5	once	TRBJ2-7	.	CASSYRGAQYEQYF	TGTGCCAGCAGTTACCGGGGGGCCCAATACGAGCAGTACTTC
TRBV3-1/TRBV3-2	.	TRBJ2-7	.	CASSPLAGLSSYEQYF	TGTGCCAGCAGTCCCTTAGCCGGACTGAGCTCCTACGAGCAGTACTTC
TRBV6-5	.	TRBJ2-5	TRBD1	CASIPDRGRGETQYF	TGTGCCAGCATCCCGGACAGGGGGCGCGGAGAGACCCAGTACTTC
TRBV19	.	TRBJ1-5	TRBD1	CASSPRGDRTPRQPQHF	TGTGCCAGTAGTCCCAGGGGGGACAGGACCCCTAGGCAGCCCCAGCATTTT
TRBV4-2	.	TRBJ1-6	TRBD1	CASSQDGQGGSPLHF	TGTGCCAGCAGCCAAGACGGACAGGGTGGTTCACCCCTCCACTTT
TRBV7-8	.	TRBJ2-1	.	CASSLAGWALYNEQFF	TGTGCCAGCAGCTTAGCCGGCTGGGCGCTCTACAATGAGCAGTTCTTC
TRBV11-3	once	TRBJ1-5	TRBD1	CASSLPGTVYSNQPQHF	TGTGCCAGCAGCTTACCCGGGACAGTTTATAGCAATCAGCCCCAGCATTTT
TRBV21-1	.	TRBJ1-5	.	CASSKVQGPYQPQHF	TGTGCCAGCAGCAAAGTACAGGGCCCCTATCAGCCCCAGCATTTT
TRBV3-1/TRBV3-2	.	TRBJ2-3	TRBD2	CASSPRRGGGVADTQYF	TGTGCCAGCAGCCCCCGGCGGGGCGGGGGGGTAGCAGATACGCAGTATTTT
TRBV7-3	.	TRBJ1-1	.	CASSASRVANTEAFF	TGTGCCAGCAGCGCTTCACGGGTAGCGAACACTGAAGCTTTCTTT
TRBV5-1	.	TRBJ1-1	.	CASSLQGGVDTEAFF	TGCGCCAGCAGCTTACAAGGCGGGGTAGACACTGAAGCTTTCTTT
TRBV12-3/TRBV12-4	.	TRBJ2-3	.	CASSRLFGDTQYF	TGTGCCAGCAGTCGTCTCTTCGGAGATACGCAGTATTTT
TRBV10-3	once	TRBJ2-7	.	CAISESTPRVMYYEQYF	TGTGCCATCAGTGAGTCGACCCCCAGGGTAATGTACTACGAGCAGTACTTC
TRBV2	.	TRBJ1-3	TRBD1	CASRRTGEAGNTIYF	TGTGCCAGCAGACGTACAGGGGAAGCTGGAAACACCATATATTTT